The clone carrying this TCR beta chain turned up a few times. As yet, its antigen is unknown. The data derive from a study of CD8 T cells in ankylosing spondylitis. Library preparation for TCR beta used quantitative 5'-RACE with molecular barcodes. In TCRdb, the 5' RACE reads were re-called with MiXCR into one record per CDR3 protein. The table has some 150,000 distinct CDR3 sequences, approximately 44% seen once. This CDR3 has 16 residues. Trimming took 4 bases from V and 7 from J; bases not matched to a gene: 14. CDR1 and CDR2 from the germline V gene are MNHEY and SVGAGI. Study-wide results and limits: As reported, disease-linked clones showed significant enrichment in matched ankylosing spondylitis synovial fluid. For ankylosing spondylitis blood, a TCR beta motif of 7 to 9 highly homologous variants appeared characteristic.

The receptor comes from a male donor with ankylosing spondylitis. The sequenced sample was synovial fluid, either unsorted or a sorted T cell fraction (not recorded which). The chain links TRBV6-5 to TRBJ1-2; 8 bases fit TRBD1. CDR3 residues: CASSSFHQSTGAGYTF. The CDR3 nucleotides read TGTGCCAGCAGTTCGTTCCACCAATCGACAGGGGCTGGCTACACCTTC.